Listed below are T cell receptor beta chains from one sample, sequenced in a study of CD4 T cells in relation to SARS-CoV-2 and coronaviruses. Produced via immunoSEQ multiplex PCR; TCRdb's table is partial and in-frame only. The sample consists of about 21,000 clones, around 78% of them appearing once. These receptors have no identified antigens. The sequenced sample was CD4+ T cells from PBMCs, cultured in vitro. All receptors derive from a human donor in good health. Each CDR3 is given with its conserved first and last residue. Fields, in order: V gene, J gene, D gene, CDR3 DNA, CDR3 protein. D genes are given only for firm matches.

TRBV6-4	TRBJ1-2	.	TGTGCCAGCAGTCGGGGACAAGGGCCCTATGGCTACACCTTC	CASSRGQGPYGYTF
TRBV28	TRBJ2-7	.	TGTGCCAGCAGCACCCCGGGGTCTCGCTCCTACGAGCAGTACTTC	CASSTPGSRSYEQYF
TRBV5-1	TRBJ1-3	.	TGCGCCAGCAGCTTGAATCCAGGTTCCCCGTCTGGAAACACCATATATTTT	CASSLNPGSPSGNTIYF
TRBV12-3/TRBV12-4	TRBJ2-1	.	TGTGCTGATGGAGGGGAGGCCTACAATGAGCAGTTCTTC	CADGGEAYNEQFF
TRBV11-2	TRBJ1-1	.	TGTGCCAGCAGCTTCGGGGAGGCTGAAGCTTTCTTT	CASSFGEAEAFF
TRBV30	TRBJ1-1	.	TGTGCCTGGAGTCGGGGGGGGGTAGGGAACACTGAAGCTTTCTTT	CAWSRGGVGNTEAFF
TRBV5-1	TRBJ1-5	.	TGCGCCAGCAGCTTGTCGTCCCTTGATCAGCCCCAGCATTTT	CASSLSSLDQPQHF
TRBV2	TRBJ1-2	.	TGTGCCAGCAGCGACCCCCAGGGGTTTAACTATGGCTACACCTTC	CASSDPQGFNYGYTF
TRBV7-3	TRBJ1-1	.	TGTGCCAGCAGCTTAATAGTGAGGGCGAGAACTGAAGCTTTCTTT	CASSLIVRARTEAFF
TRBV7-9	TRBJ2-1	TRBD2	TGTGCCAGCAGCTTATCTTACGGGAGGGGCCTCTACAATGAGCAGTTCTTC	CASSLSYGRGLYNEQFF
TRBV27	TRBJ1-1	.	TGTGCCAGCAGTTCTCCGAGGGTGTCCACTGAAGCTTTCTTT	CASSSPRVSTEAFF